This T cell receptor (beta chain) stems from a study of blood T cell repertoires in COVID-19. Study-level background: Sources were T cells, B-cell-depleted T cells, or PBMCs; the material itself was cDNA or gDNA.

This clone has a single count. Germline values: CDR1 SGHNT, CDR2 YYREEE (reference sequence). V lost 4 bases and J lost 4; bases outside the gene matches: 13. This CDR3 spans 17 amino acids. The repertoire was sequenced with immunoSEQ multiplex PCR; TCRdb's copy has only in-frame clones and lacks some. This sample has about 69,000 clones, with approximately 79% found just once. Sequencing used peripheral blood. V is TRBV5-4 and J is TRBJ1-5; TRBD1 matches 8 bases. This receptor was taken from a man in his sixties with acute or convalescent COVID-19. The CDR3 region is CASSLTKTGEMNQPQHF. CDR3 in DNA: TGTGCCAGCAGCCTAACAAAGACAGGGGAGATGAATCAGCCCCAGCATTTT.